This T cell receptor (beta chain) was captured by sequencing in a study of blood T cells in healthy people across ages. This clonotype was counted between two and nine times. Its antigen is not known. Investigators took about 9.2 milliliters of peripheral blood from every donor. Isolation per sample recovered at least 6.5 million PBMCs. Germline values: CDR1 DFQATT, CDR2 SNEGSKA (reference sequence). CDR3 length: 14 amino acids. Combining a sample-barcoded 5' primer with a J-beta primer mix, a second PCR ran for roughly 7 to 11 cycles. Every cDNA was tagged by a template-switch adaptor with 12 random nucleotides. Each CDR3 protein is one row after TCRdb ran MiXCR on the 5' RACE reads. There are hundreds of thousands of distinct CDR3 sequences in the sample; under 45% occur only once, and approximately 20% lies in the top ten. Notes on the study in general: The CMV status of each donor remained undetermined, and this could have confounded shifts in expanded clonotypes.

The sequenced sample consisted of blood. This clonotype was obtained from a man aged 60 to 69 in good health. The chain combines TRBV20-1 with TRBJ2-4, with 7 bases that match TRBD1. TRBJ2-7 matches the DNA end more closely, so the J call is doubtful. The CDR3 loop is CSANSGTVEYEQYF. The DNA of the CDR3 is TGCAGTGCTAACTCCGGGACAGTCGAGTACGAGCAGTACTTC.